This is a list of T cell receptor beta chains from one sample in a study of blood T cell repertoires in COVID-19. This table comes from immunoSEQ multiplex PCR, and its TCRdb copy is limited to in-frame clones, with some not included. The data hold around 200,000 clones, with about 86% observed a single time. The sequenced sample consisted of peripheral blood. These receptors came from a man aged 25 to 45 with active or convalescent COVID-19. Both conserved end residues are part of each CDR3. D genes are given only for firm matches. Clone size is shown for a subset of rows, as once, few, many or a class of expanded clone.

D: -
V: TRBV12-3/TRBV12-4
size: once
J: TRBJ2-3
DNA: TGTGCCAGCAGGTGGGACCGCGGGAATACGCAGTATTTT
CDR3: CASRWDRGNTQYF

D: TRBD2
V: TRBV27
size: -
J: TRBJ2-2
DNA: TGTGCCAGCAGGGCGGGGGGACGCACCGGGGAGCTGTTTTTT
CDR3: CASRAGGRTGELFF

D: TRBD1
V: TRBV18
size: -
J: TRBJ1-2
DNA: TGTGCCAGCTCAAAAGAGCTCGGCGGACAGGGAAAGTATGGCTACACCTTC
CDR3: CASSKELGGQGKYGYTF

D: -
V: TRBV12-3/TRBV12-4
size: few
J: TRBJ1-4
DNA: TGTGCCAGCAGGCTTCAGGAAAAACTGTTTTTT
CDR3: CASRLQEKLFF

D: TRBD1
V: TRBV30
size: -
J: TRBJ2-3
DNA: TGTGCCTGGAGCCAATCGGCGGACAGGGCCACAGATACGCAGTATTTT
CDR3: CAWSQSADRATDTQYF

D: TRBD2
V: TRBV11-3
size: -
J: TRBJ2-2
DNA: TGTGCCAGCAGCTCCGCCGCATGGACTAGCGGGGGCACCGGGGAGCTGTTTTTT
CDR3: CASSSAAWTSGGTGELFF

D: -
V: TRBV30
size: once
J: TRBJ2-6
DNA: TGTGCCTGGTCGACAGCTGGGGCCAACGTCCTGACTTTC
CDR3: CAWSTAGANVLTF

D: -
V: TRBV2
size: -
J: TRBJ2-1
DNA: TGTGCCGCCCTCCGAGGAGTCTCCTACAATGAGCAGTTCTTC
CDR3: CAALRGVSYNEQFF

D: TRBD1
V: TRBV10-1
size: -
J: TRBJ2-7
DNA: TGCGCCAGCAGTGAGAATCCCGGACAGGGGGCTTACGAGCAGTACTTC
CDR3: CASSENPGQGAYEQYF

D: TRBD1
V: TRBV11-3
size: -
J: TRBJ2-2
DNA: TGTGCCAGCAGCTTACCGGACAGGTCCGGGGAGCTGTTTTTT
CDR3: CASSLPDRSGELFF

D: -
V: TRBV29-1
size: -
J: TRBJ2-5
DNA: TGCAGCGTTGGATCGGGGGAGACCCAGTACTTC
CDR3: CSVGSGETQYF

D: -
V: TRBV6-5
size: -
J: TRBJ2-2
DNA: TGTGCCAGCAGTCTTGGCTCTCCCACCGGGGAGCTGTTTTTT
CDR3: CASSLGSPTGELFF

D: TRBD1
V: TRBV6-5
size: -
J: TRBJ1-3
DNA: TGTGCCAGCAGCCTCGCCGGACAGGGGGCCAACACCATATATTTT
CDR3: CASSLAGQGANTIYF

D: -
V: TRBV3-1/TRBV3-2
size: -
J: TRBJ1-2
DNA: TGTGCCAGCAGCCAGGGGGGTCCCTATGGCTACACCTTC
CDR3: CASSQGGPYGYTF

D: -
V: TRBV29-1
size: -
J: TRBJ2-1
DNA: TGCAGCGTCGAACTATACAATGAGCAGTTCTTC
CDR3: CSVELYNEQFF

D: -
V: TRBV6-6
size: few
J: TRBJ1-5
DNA: TGTGCCAGCAGTTATCGCTCTACTAGCAATCAGCCCCAGCATTTT
CDR3: CASSYRSTSNQPQHF

D: TRBD2
V: TRBV27
size: -
J: TRBJ2-7
DNA: TGTGCCAGCAGTCCGCTCTCCTCCCTAGCGGGCCTCTCCTACGAGCAGTACTTC
CDR3: CASSPLSSLAGLSYEQYF

D: TRBD1
V: TRBV19
size: -
J: TRBJ2-1
DNA: TGTGCCAGTAGTACCGGGACAGGGGAAAATGAGCAGTTCTTC
CDR3: CASSTGTGENEQFF

D: -
V: TRBV6-1
size: -
J: TRBJ2-4
DNA: TGTGCCAGCAGTGAAGCGCTCGCAGGGATGACCAAAAACATTCAGTACTTC
CDR3: CASSEALAGMTKNIQYF

D: TRBD1
V: TRBV11-2
size: once
J: TRBJ2-7
DNA: TGTGCCAGCAGCCTCCTACAGGGGGTCAACGAGCAGTACTTC
CDR3: CASSLLQGVNEQYF

D: -
V: TRBV18
size: once
J: TRBJ1-2
DNA: TGTGCCAGCTCGCAGGAGGCGGTTAACTATGGCTACACCTTC
CDR3: CASSQEAVNYGYTF

D: -
V: TRBV29-1
size: -
J: TRBJ2-5
DNA: TGCAGCGTTGCGGTCCAAGAGACCCAGTACTTC
CDR3: CSVAVQETQYF

D: -
V: TRBV5-4
size: -
J: TRBJ1-3
DNA: TGTGCCAGCAGCGGCCCGAACAGGGCCTCTGGAAACACCATATATTTT
CDR3: CASSGPNRASGNTIYF

D: TRBD1
V: TRBV10-1
size: -
J: TRBJ2-7
DNA: TGCGCCAGTCAGGGGGACACATCATACGAGCAGTACTTC
CDR3: CASQGDTSYEQYF

D: TRBD2
V: TRBV2
size: few
J: TRBJ2-1
DNA: TGTGCCAGCAGTGATAGCGGGAGTCAGCCTGAGCAGTTCTTC
CDR3: CASSDSGSQPEQFF

D: TRBD1
V: TRBV5-1
size: -
J: TRBJ2-1
DNA: TGCGCCAGCAGTCCGGGACAGGCACTGGATGAGCAGTTCTTC
CDR3: CASSPGQALDEQFF

D: -
V: TRBV2
size: -
J: TRBJ1-1
DNA: TGTGCCAGCCAAACCCCCGGGCAGGGAGGGTTTGGAGCTTTCTTT
CDR3: CASQTPGQGGFGAFF

D: -
V: TRBV7-3
size: -
J: TRBJ2-3
DNA: TGTGCCAGCAGCTTAGGCGGGGGCTACACAGATACGCAGTATTTT
CDR3: CASSLGGGYTDTQYF

D: TRBD1
V: TRBV5-1
size: once
J: TRBJ1-6
DNA: TGCGCCAGCAGCCCGGACAGGGGAGGAGGGTCACCCCTCCACTTT
CDR3: CASSPDRGGGSPLHF

D: -
V: TRBV9
size: -
J: TRBJ2-2
DNA: TGTGCCAGCAGCGTAGACTCCCCCAGGGGTGACGGGGAGCTGTTTTTT
CDR3: CASSVDSPRGDGELFF

D: -
V: TRBV12-3/TRBV12-4
size: -
J: TRBJ2-1
DNA: TGTGCCAGCAGTTTATCCCGTGGCGGGTCGCAGTTCTTC
CDR3: CASSLSRGGSQFF

D: TRBD1
V: TRBV10-1
size: -
J: TRBJ1-4
DNA: TGCGCCAGCAGAACCCCTTTAGGACAGGGGACCGCAACTAATGAAAAACTGTTTTTT
CDR3: CASRTPLGQGTATNEKLFF

D: TRBD1
V: TRBV5-6
size: -
J: TRBJ2-4
DNA: TGTGCCAGCACCCTCAGGGGGTCGGTAGCCAAAAACATTCAGTACTTC
CDR3: CASTLRGSVAKNIQYF

D: TRBD2
V: TRBV27
size: -
J: TRBJ2-1
DNA: TGTGCCAGCAGCCTTAATAGCGGGAGTTATGATGAGCAGTTCTTC
CDR3: CASSLNSGSYDEQFF

D: -
V: TRBV30
size: -
J: TRBJ1-6
DNA: TGTGCCTGGAGTCTTGGGGGCACGGGTGGCAATTCACCCCTCCACTTT
CDR3: CAWSLGGTGGNSPLHF

D: -
V: TRBV7-3
size: -
J: TRBJ1-6
DNA: TGTGCCAGCAGCTTCATGAACGTGCCAGGGGAATCACCCCTCCACTTT
CDR3: CASSFMNVPGESPLHF

D: -
V: TRBV3-1/TRBV3-2
size: -
J: TRBJ1-5
DNA: TGTGCCAGCAGCCGCGGGGAAGGCAATCAGCCCCAGCATTTT
CDR3: CASSRGEGNQPQHF

D: -
V: TRBV7-5
size: once
J: TRBJ2-2
DNA: TGTGCCAGAAGCCACTATACCACCGGGGAGCTGTTTTTT
CDR3: CARSHYTTGELFF

D: TRBD2
V: TRBV15
size: -
J: TRBJ2-3
DNA: TGTGCCCTCTCCTCGGGACTAGTCACAGATACGCAGTATTTT
CDR3: CALSSGLVTDTQYF

D: -
V: TRBV11-2
size: -
J: TRBJ2-4
DNA: TGTGCCAGCAGCTTAGATACAGAAAACATTCAGTACTTC
CDR3: CASSLDTENIQYF

D: -
V: TRBV19
size: -
J: TRBJ2-1
DNA: TGTGCCAGTAGCCAAGTGGGGCGGGAGAGGGGGGGGCGTGAGCAGTTCTTC
CDR3: CASSQVGRERGGREQFF

D: TRBD1
V: TRBV4-3
size: -
J: TRBJ2-1
DNA: TGCGCCAGCAGCCAAGCGGGACAGGGCCCCCAATATGAGCAGTTCTTC
CDR3: CASSQAGQGPQYEQFF

D: -
V: TRBV19
size: -
J: TRBJ2-5
DNA: TGTGCCAGTAGTATTGGAGGGCAGCAAGAGACCCAGTACTTC
CDR3: CASSIGGQQETQYF

D: -
V: TRBV28
size: -
J: TRBJ1-2
DNA: TGTGCCAGCAGTTTGCAACAGGGAATCTATGGCTACACCTTC
CDR3: CASSLQQGIYGYTF

D: -
V: TRBV28
size: -
J: TRBJ2-5
DNA: TGTGCCAGCAGTCTTACGCCCGTCCCGCGACAAGAGACCCAGTACTTC
CDR3: CASSLTPVPRQETQYF

D: TRBD2
V: TRBV6-5
size: -
J: TRBJ2-7
DNA: TGTGCCAGCAGTCAAAATAGCGGGCCTTCCTACGAGCAGTACTTC
CDR3: CASSQNSGPSYEQYF

D: TRBD2
V: TRBV5-1
size: -
J: TRBJ2-7
DNA: TGCGCCAGCAGCTTGGGAAGCGGGAGGGAGTACGAGCAGTACTTC
CDR3: CASSLGSGREYEQYF

D: -
V: TRBV7-6
size: -
J: TRBJ1-1
DNA: TGTGCCAGCACCTTGGACAGTGGGAACACTGAAGCTTTCTTT
CDR3: CASTLDSGNTEAFF

D: TRBD1
V: TRBV23-1
size: -
J: TRBJ1-5
DNA: TGCGCCAGCAGTCAATACGGCCAGGGGGCCGAAGTTGGCAATCAGCCCCAGCATTTT
CDR3: CASSQYGQGAEVGNQPQHF

D: -
V: TRBV4-1
size: once
J: TRBJ1-6
DNA: TGCGCCAGCAGCCAAGAAAGAGCTGCGGGGGTTGCACCCCTCCACTTT
CDR3: CASSQERAAGVAPLHF

D: TRBD2
V: TRBV3-1/TRBV3-2
size: -
J: TRBJ2-3
DNA: TGTGCCAGCAGCCAACGTAGCGGGAGATCGACAGATACGCAGTATTTT
CDR3: CASSQRSGRSTDTQYF

D: -
V: TRBV19
size: few
J: TRBJ1-6
DNA: TGTGCCAGTAGTATAGATGTCCGCAGGGAAAATTCACCCCTCCACTTT
CDR3: CASSIDVRRENSPLHF

D: TRBD2
V: TRBV4-2
size: -
J: TRBJ2-7
DNA: TGTGCCAGCAGCCAAGAAGGGACTAGCGGGACCTCCTACGAGCAGTACTTC
CDR3: CASSQEGTSGTSYEQYF